A selection of T cell receptor beta chains follows, all from one sample in a study of blood T cell repertoires in COVID-19. TCRdb's copy holds only in-frame clones and misses some; the assay was immunoSEQ multiplex PCR. The repertoire includes 350,000 or so clones, roughly 89% of them detected once, and 3.9% sits in the top ten. Source material: peripheral blood. These receptors all stem from a woman in her fifties or sixties with COVID-19, enrolled during active disease. CDR3s include the opening cysteine and the closing phenylalanine or tryptophan. D genes are given only for firm matches. Where a row states a size, it is once, few, many or the class of an expanded clone; other rows omit it.

CDR3	DNA	size	V	J	D
CAIRSPRGIGNTEAFF	TGTGCCATCAGATCCCCCCGGGGGATTGGGAACACTGAAGCTTTCTTT	NA	TRBV10-3	TRBJ1-1	NA
CASSPQGSGNTIYF	TGCGCCAGCAGCCCCCAGGGGTCTGGAAACACCATATATTTT	NA	TRBV5-1	TRBJ1-3	NA
CASSEGTGGLKGEKLFF	TGTGCCAGCAGTGAAGGGACAGGGGGTTTGAAGGGTGAAAAACTGTTTTTT	NA	TRBV2	TRBJ1-4	TRBD1
CASTSSGGPEETQYF	TGCGCCAGCACCTCCTCAGGGGGCCCGGAAGAGACCCAGTACTTC	NA	TRBV5-1	TRBJ2-5	TRBD1
CASSENNEQFF	TGTGCCAGTAGCGAGAACAATGAGCAGTTCTTC	NA	TRBV19	TRBJ2-1	NA
CASSLESLPRDTIYF	TGTGCCAGCAGCTTAGAGTCTCTCCCCAGGGACACCATATATTTT	NA	TRBV7-2	TRBJ1-3	NA
CASSLVAGNTEAFF	TGTGCCAGCAGCCTAGTCGCAGGGAACACTGAAGCTTTCTTT	NA	TRBV7-9	TRBJ1-1	NA
CASSGQGKGPYGYTF	TGTGCCAGCAGTGGACAGGGGAAGGGCCCCTATGGCTACACCTTC	NA	TRBV27	TRBJ1-2	TRBD1
CASSPLDRRLGYTF	TGTGCCAGCAGCCCCCTGGACAGGAGGCTTGGCTACACCTTC	NA	TRBV9	TRBJ1-2	TRBD1
CASSSGGAGELFF	TGTGCCAGCAGTAGCGGGGGGGCCGGGGAGCTGTTTTTT	NA	TRBV12-3/TRBV12-4	TRBJ2-2	TRBD2
CASSLGQFTEAFF	TGTGCCAGCAGCTTAGGACAGTTCACTGAAGCTTTCTTT	NA	TRBV11-3	TRBJ1-1	NA
CASSDSPVHPQHF	TGTGCCAGCAGTGACTCTCCCGTACACCCCCAGCATTTT	NA	TRBV6-4	TRBJ1-5	NA
CASSRDRFNTEAFF	TGTGCCAGCTCACGCGACAGATTTAACACTGAAGCTTTCTTT	NA	TRBV18	TRBJ1-1	NA
CASSFPRLINAEKLFF	TGTGCCAGCAGCTTCCCCCGACTGATTAATGCGGAAAAACTGTTTTTT	NA	TRBV11-3	TRBJ1-4	NA
CASSLAGTAYGYTF	TGTGCCAGCAGCTTAGCCGGGACAGCCTATGGCTACACCTTC	NA	TRBV11-2	TRBJ1-2	TRBD1
CASSPSTVYGYTF	TGTGCCAGCTCACCAAGCACAGTCTATGGCTACACCTTC	few	TRBV18	TRBJ1-2	NA
CASWTGWGRYGYTF	TGTGCCAGCTGGACAGGGTGGGGACGCTATGGCTACACCTTC	NA	TRBV6-5	TRBJ1-2	TRBD1
CASSVDRTNQPQHF	TGTGCCAGTAGTGTCGACAGGACCAATCAGCCCCAGCATTTT	NA	TRBV19	TRBJ1-5	NA
CASSHPGSLSYGYTF	TGTGCCAGTAGCCACCCGGGGTCTTTGAGCTATGGCTACACCTTC	NA	TRBV19	TRBJ1-2	NA
CSVEGGYPHGYTF	TGCAGCGTTGAGGGGGGTTATCCACATGGCTACACCTTC	NA	TRBV29-1	TRBJ1-2	NA
CASSFLGQGEAGELFF	TGCGCCAGCAGCTTCCTCGGACAGGGAGAAGCCGGGGAGCTGTTTTTT	NA	TRBV5-1	TRBJ2-2	TRBD1
CANRVPYEQYF	TGTGCTAACAGGGTTCCCTACGAGCAGTACTTC	NA	TRBV19	TRBJ2-7	NA
CASSLGGRGDEQFF	TGTGCCAGCAGTCTGGGGGGACGGGGAGATGAGCAGTTCTTC	NA	TRBV28	TRBJ2-1	NA
CASSQGQLYGYTF	TGTGCCAGCAGCCAGGGACAGCTCTATGGCTACACCTTC	NA	TRBV7-9	TRBJ1-2	TRBD1
CASSGSRGGLNEQFF	TGCGCCAGCAGTGGATCGCGGGGGGGCCTGAATGAGCAGTTCTTC	NA	TRBV10-1	TRBJ2-1	TRBD2
CASSPGQGNEKLFF	TGTGCCAGCAGCCCGGGACAGGGAAATGAAAAACTGTTTTTT	NA	TRBV11-2	TRBJ1-4	TRBD1
CASSLGPISQLNTEAFF	TGCGCCAGCAGCTTGGGGCCAATTTCCCAGTTGAACACTGAAGCTTTCTTT	NA	TRBV5-1	TRBJ1-1	NA
CASSVADRGIQYF	TGTGCCAGCAGCGTGGCGGACAGGGGCATTCAGTACTTC	NA	TRBV9	TRBJ2-4	TRBD1
CASSVWQGNYGYTF	TGTGCCAGCAGTGTCTGGCAGGGGAACTATGGCTACACCTTC	NA	TRBV2	TRBJ1-2	NA
CASSHRRGQGAEAFF	TGTGCCAGCAGCCACAGGAGGGGACAGGGGGCGGAAGCTTTCTTT	NA	TRBV16	TRBJ1-1	TRBD1
CASSLPHLTVGGGGYTF	TGTGCCAGCAGTTTACCCCACCTGACGGTGGGTGGCGGTGGCTACACCTTC	NA	TRBV28	TRBJ1-2	NA
CASSLLLAENTGELFF	TGTGCCAGCAGCTTGTTACTAGCGGAGAACACCGGGGAGCTGTTTTTT	NA	TRBV5-4	TRBJ2-2	TRBD2
CASSLGTATNEKLFF	TGCGCCAGCAGCTTGGGGACAGCAACTAATGAAAAACTGTTTTTT	NA	TRBV5-1	TRBJ1-4	NA
CASRLFLGGKSTGELFF	TGTGCCAGCAGACTCTTCCTAGGGGGCAAGAGCACCGGGGAGCTGTTTTTT	NA	TRBV5-6	TRBJ2-2	TRBD1
CASAPRQGEQYF	TGTGCCAGCGCGCCTCGACAGGGGGAGCAGTACTTC	NA	TRBV10-3	TRBJ2-7	TRBD1
CASSPRGTEAFF	TGTGCCAGCAGCCCCAGGGGAACTGAAGCTTTCTTT	NA	TRBV7-9	TRBJ1-1	NA
CASRPGGRKNYGYTF	TGTGCCAGCAGGCCCGGGGGACGGAAGAACTATGGCTACACCTTC	NA	TRBV5-8	TRBJ1-2	NA
CASSPGTGESEAFF	TGTGCCAGCAGCCCGGGGACAGGAGAATCTGAAGCTTTCTTT	NA	TRBV7-3	TRBJ1-1	TRBD1
CASSWGTGSNEKLFF	TGCGCCAGCAGCTGGGGGACAGGTTCTAATGAAAAACTGTTTTTT	NA	TRBV5-1	TRBJ1-4	TRBD1
CASSRGGADEQFF	TGCGCCAGCAGCCGAGGGGGTGCCGATGAGCAGTTCTTC	NA	TRBV5-1	TRBJ2-1	NA
CASSLAGGSNQPQHF	TGTGCCAGCAGTTTAGCAGGGGGAAGCAATCAGCCCCAGCATTTT	NA	TRBV28	TRBJ1-5	TRBD1
CAWSVEGSHEQFF	TGTGCCTGGAGTGTGGAGGGTTCCCATGAGCAGTTCTTC	NA	TRBV30	TRBJ2-1	NA
CASSIGGRFGYTF	TGTGCCAGTAGTATAGGGGGGCGGTTTGGCTACACCTTC	few	TRBV19	TRBJ1-2	NA
CASSSPDISGTGELFF	TGTGCCAGCAGTTCCCCGGACATATCCGGCACCGGGGAGCTGTTTTTT	few	TRBV27	TRBJ2-2	NA
CASTWTGSNSPLHF	TGTGCCAGCACCTGGACAGGGTCCAATTCACCCCTCCACTTT	few	TRBV3-1/TRBV3-2	TRBJ1-6	TRBD1
CASSYVQGDTQYF	TGTGCCAGCAGTTACGTTCAGGGGGATACGCAGTATTTT	NA	TRBV6-5	TRBJ2-3	NA
CASSTGQGYYQPQHF	TGTGCCAGCAGCACGGGACAGGGTTACTACCAGCCCCAGCATTTT	NA	TRBV28	TRBJ1-5	TRBD1
CASSPQGFGADTQYF	TGCGCCAGCAGCCCACAGGGGTTCGGCGCAGATACGCAGTATTTT	NA	TRBV4-1	TRBJ2-3	TRBD1
CSVEGDRYNEQFF	TGCAGCGTTGAGGGGGACAGATACAATGAGCAGTTCTTC	NA	TRBV29-1	TRBJ2-1	TRBD1
CASSPRGWGGMNTEAFF	TGTGCCAGCTCACCGAGGGGCTGGGGCGGGATGAACACTGAAGCTTTCTTT	NA	TRBV18	TRBJ1-1	NA
CASTSRSPGGEAFF	TGTGCCAGCACCTCCAGGTCCCCCGGGGGTGAAGCTTTCTTT	NA	TRBV28	TRBJ1-1	NA